This paragraph reports one TCR beta chain. What it binds is unknown. The data are from a study of cytomegalovirus exposure and HLA in healthy donors. Points from the study as a whole: The availability of immune exposure information extended only to CMV serostatus. The authors later found HLA-associated TCR beta chains more clonally expanded than equally common others. There were under 200 TCR beta chains listed as cytomegalovirus-associated.

Although they were nominally healthy when sampled, donors likely had unrecorded immune exposures. PCR was performed using 60 Vbeta and 13 Jbeta primers. Sequencing used immunoSEQ multiplex PCR; TCRdb keeps in-frame clones, though not all of them. The sample has roughly 130,000 clones; approximately 80% are singletons. The CDR3 has 16 residues. Germline V gene lookup returns CDR1 MGHDK and CDR2 SYGVNS. V dropped 2 bases and J dropped 0 bases, with 14 bases sitting between them. V gene TRBV25-1 combines with J gene TRBJ2-7; TRBD2 might be the D (6 bases). This clonotype originated in a man aged 40-49 years in good health and CMV-seronegative. The source material was PBMCs. The chain's CDR3 is CASSESFGTYSYEQYF. Written as DNA, the CDR3 is TGTGCCAGCAGTGAAAGTTTCGGGACTTACTCCTACGAGCAGTACTTC.